The 16 T cell receptor beta chains in this list originate from one sample, sequenced in a study of post-analysis software for immune sequencing data. Study-wide findings and caveats: About five TRBV segments appeared more often in patients than in controls, and TRBV5-6, TRBV5-1 and TRBV20-1 were among these.

Unique molecular identifiers featured in each of the TCR beta cDNA libraries. In TCRdb, the PCR reads were re-called with MiXCR into one record per CDR3 protein. The sample lists roughly 800,000 distinct CDR3 sequences, less than 35% occurring once. These receptors have no known antigen. Sequencing used blood. Receptors were obtained from a girl between 5 and 17 years old with multiple sclerosis.

This chain uses TRBV10-2 with TRBJ2-7; D unclear. The CDR3 is made up of 12 amino acids. Deletions cut 0 bases from V and 4 bases from J, with 4 bases between. Germline V gene data show CDR1 as WSHSY and CDR2 as SAAADI. In nucleotides, the CDR3 is TGCGCCAGCAGTGAGTCCCGGTACGAGCAGTACTTC. Translated, it gives CASSESRYEQYF.

This clonotype came up many times. The V call is TRBV7-2, the J call TRBJ2-5, with D perhaps matching TRBD1 (5 bases). Looked up from germline, CDR1 is SGHTA and CDR2 is FQGNSA. CDR3 length equals 13 residues. Trimming left V 5 bases short and J 4 bases short, with 11 bases between. CDR3 coding DNA: TGTGCCAGCAGCCTCAGGGTTCGAGAGACCCAGTACTTC. Translated: CASSLRVRETQYF.

The chain recombines TRBV28 with TRBJ2-3; D is tentatively TRBD1 or TRBD2 (7 bases each). This CDR3 contains 15 residues. From germline, CDR1 is MDHEN and CDR2 SYDVKM. Trimming cost V 7 bases and J 2 bases, with 16 bases left between them. DNA for the CDR3: TGTGCCAGCACCCAGGGGGGGCCGTCCACAGATACGCAGTATTTT. This sequence encodes CASTQGGPSTDTQYF.

This clonotype was counted between two and nine times. V gene TRBV9 combines with J gene TRBJ2-1, with D maybe TRBD2 (6 bases). This CDR3 has 17 residues. CDR1 is SGDLS and CDR2 is YYNGEE in the germline V gene. Trimming took 0 bases from V and 2 from J, leaving 15 bases between them. The CDR3 DNA reads TGTGCCAGCAGCGTAGACCCTCGGGGGTCAACCTACAATGAGCAGTTCTTC. It is translated as CASSVDPRGSTYNEQFF.

The chain joins TRBV28 to TRBJ2-3; the D gene is possibly TRBD2 (7 bases). Trimming removed 8 bases at V and 2 bases at J, with 17 bases between. Germline-derived CDR1 and CDR2 are MDHEN and SYDVKM. This CDR3 has 15 amino acids. The CDR3 is CASFRGGPHTDTQYF. DNA for the CDR3: TGTGCCAGCTTTAGGGGGGGACCCCACACAGATACGCAGTATTTT.

Regarding this clonotype: A much more abundant neighbour one base away suggests this may be a read error. This chain uses TRBV7-2 with TRBJ2-3; a possible D gene is TRBD1 (6 bases). The germline gives CDR1 SGHTA, CDR2 FQGNSA. The length of the CDR3 is 16 residues. The CDR3: CASSSNRVGSTDSQYF. The DNA for the CDR3 is TGTGCCAGCAGCTCCAACAGGGTCGGTAGCACAGATTCGCAGTATTTT.

The chain has TRBV15 and TRBJ2-1; D is possibly TRBD2 (5 bases). Germline CDR1 and CDR2: LNHNV and YYDKDF (reference sequence). The length of the CDR3 is 16 residues. Between the trimmed V and J ends, which lost 3 bases and 5 bases, there was a span of 17 bases. The CDR3, as DNA: TGTGCCACCAGCAGCTTTGAGGGCGTCCTGGACAATGAGCAGTTCTTC. This gives the protein CATSSFEGVLDNEQFF.

The V and J genes are TRBV20-1 and TRBJ1-5; 8 bases fit TRBD1. The CDR3 is made up of 15 amino acids. Trimming removed 8 bases from V and 3 bases from J; junction bases left unmatched: 12. Germline V lookup: CDR1 DFQATT, CDR2 SNEGSKA (reference sequence). CDR3 sequence reads: CSTQGATGYNQPQHF. In DNA, the CDR3 is TGCAGTACCCAGGGGGCCACAGGGTACAATCAGCCCCAGCATTTT.

This clonotype was recorded many times. The rearrangement links TRBV12-3 or TRBV12-4 to TRBJ2-5; D may match TRBD1 or TRBD2 (5 bases each). Trimming stripped 0 bases from V and 0 bases from J, with 8 bases between. There are 15 residues in the CDR3. DNA of the CDR3: TGTGCCAGCAGTTTAGCGTTGGGGGACCAAGAGACCCAGTACTTC. It codes for CASSLALGDQETQYF.

This clonotype has ten or more counts. The chain links TRBV20-1 to TRBJ2-1; tentative D call: TRBD2 (7 bases). CDR1 DFQATT and CDR2 SNEGSKA come from the germline V gene (reference sequence). The CDR3 is 16 residues long. Trimming shortened V by 5 bases and J by 3 bases, and 20 bases separated the two germline ends. The CDR3 reads CSAPRRAGADYNEQFF. CDR3 DNA: TGCAGTGCTCCTCGTCGGGCGGGGGCCGACTACAATGAGCAGTTCTTC.

This clonotype has only one observation. The V call is TRBV3-1, the J call TRBJ1-5; unclear D gene. The CDR3 has 15 residues. Per germline, CDR1 LGHDT and CDR2 YNNKEL (reference sequence). V was shortened by 0 bases and J by 4 bases, with 10 bases between the two germline ends. CDR3 residues: CASSQDGPINQPQHF. DNA for the CDR3: TGTGCCAGCAGCCAAGATGGGCCGATTAATCAGCCCCAGCATTTT.

Only a few counts were recorded for this clonotype. The rearrangement uses TRBV5-1 and TRBJ1-5, with D unclear. The ends were cut back, 0 bases at V and 3 bases at J, with 10 bases in the middle. The CDR3 is 15 amino acids. Per germline, CDR1 SGHRS and CDR2 YFSETQ. The CDR3 loop reads CASSLAPGDNQPQHF. As DNA, the CDR3 is TGCGCCAGCAGCTTGGCCCCTGGAGACAATCAGCCCCAGCATTTT. Looking up the rest from reference TRBV5-1 and TRBJ1-5 gives the full variable domain: KAGVTQTPRYLIKTRGQQVTLSCSPISGHRSVSWYQQTPGQGLQFLFEYFSETQRNKGNFPGRFSGRQFSNSRSEMNVSTLELGDSALYLCASSLAPGDNQPQHFGDGTRLSIL.

This chain joins TRBV21-1 and TRBJ2-1; TRBD2, the D gene given by the table, was not confirmed from the DNA. TRBV21-1 represents a pseudogene. The CDR3 consists of 17 residues. The CDR3: CASSKWGLAGPRNEQFF. The CDR3 DNA is TGTGCCAGCAGCAAATGGGGGCTAGCGGGGCCCCGGAATGAGCAGTTCTTC.

V gene TRBV4-1 combines with J gene TRBJ2-3; the D is unclear. This CDR3 spans 12 amino acids. V was clipped by 1 base and J by 7 bases, with 6 bases between them. Germline CDR1 and CDR2: MGHRA and YSYEKL. This CDR3 reads CASSQGSYTQYF. CDR3 sequence (DNA): TGCGCCAGCAGCCAAGGGTCTTATACGCAGTATTTT.

This sequence joins TRBV27 and TRBJ2-1; TRBD2 is a possible D gene (5 bases). The CDR3 is 16 residues long. Trimming cost V 5 bases and J 7 bases, with 21 bases left between them. CDR1 is MNHEY, CDR2 SMNVEV, per germline (reference sequence). CDR3 DNA: TGTGCCAGCAGTCCCCGACACTCCAAGTCGGGGAATGAGCAGTTCTTC. Residues: CASSPRHSKSGNEQFF.

This chain links TRBV4-2 with TRBJ2-1; the match to TRBD2 covers 8 bases. This CDR3 spans 14 amino acids. Trimming removed 6 bases from V and 3 bases from J; junction bases left unmatched: 4. Germline CDR1 LGHNA, CDR2 YNFKEQ. The CDR3 sequence is CASSPGGDYNEQFF. CDR3 nucleotides: TGTGCCAGCAGTCCGGGGGGGGACTACAATGAGCAGTTCTTC.